The 4 T cell receptor beta chains in this list originate from one sample, sequenced in a study of cytomegalovirus exposure and HLA in healthy donors. Both 60 Vbeta primers and 13 Jbeta primers went into the PCR. Sequencing was performed with immunoSEQ multiplex PCR; in TCRdb, only in-frame clones are kept and a portion is missing. The repertoire consists of fewer than 250,000 clones, with 60% to 85% occurring once and the leading ten covering approximately 1.5%. Sequenced input: PBMCs. The origin of the receptors is a young woman in good health and CMV-seronegative.

The V call is TRBV6-5, the J call TRBJ1-6, with 10 bases identical to TRBD1. CDR3 length: 15 amino acids. The germline CDR1 and CDR2 sequences are MNHEY and SVGAGI. Unmatched junction bases numbered 5, after V lost 5 bases and J lost 7 bases. The chain's CDR3 is CASSAGTGANSPLHF. The CDR3 coding sequence is TGTGCCAGCAGTGCCGGGACAGGGGCAAATTCACCCCTCCACTTT.

The V and J genes are TRBV19 and TRBJ1-4; D unclear. Trimming left V 6 bases short and J 8 bases short, with 22 bases between. The CDR3 consists of 16 residues. Per germline, CDR1 LNHDA and CDR2 SQIVND (reference sequence). The CDR3, as DNA: TGTGCCAGTAGATCGGCTAATCGCGGGATTGGCGAAAAACTGTTTTTT. Encoded protein: CASRSANRGIGEKLFF.

The gene calls are TRBV4-1 and TRBJ2-6; tentative D call: TRBD2 (6 bases). CDR1 is MGHRA, CDR2 YSYEKL, per germline. The CDR3 extends over 19 amino acids. The germline V and J ends were trimmed by 0 bases and 0 bases, with 15 bases remaining between them. The CDR3 loop reads CASSQEGVRRGSGANVLTF. Written as DNA, the CDR3 is TGCGCCAGCAGCCAAGAAGGAGTGAGGAGGGGCTCTGGGGCCAACGTCCTGACTTTC.

The chain has TRBV29-1 and TRBJ1-1, with D possibly TRBD1 on 5 matching bases. The CDR3 totals 13 residues. V lost 5 bases and J lost 1, with 11 bases in between. The V gene's germline CDR1 is SQVTM and CDR2 ANQGSEA. DNA of the CDR3: TGCAGCGTTTTTGACAGCTGGAACACTGAAGCTTTCTTT. The encoded protein is CSVFDSWNTEAFF. Full variable domain (outside the CDR3, taken from reference TRBV29-1 and TRBJ1-1): SAVISQKPSRDICQRGTSLTIQCQVDSQVTMMFWYRQQPGQSLTLIATANQGSEATYESGFVIDKFPISRPNLTFSTLTVSNMSPEDSSIYLCSVFDSWNTEAFFGQGTRLTVV.